Here is one T cell receptor (beta chain) with its context. This specimen comes from a study of blood T cell repertoires in COVID-19. Across the whole study: Collection of acute and convalescent COVID-19 samples took place in the United States, Italy and Spain. T cells, B-cell-depleted T cells, or PBMCs supplied cDNA or gDNA.

Original methodology: The assay estimated nucleated cells by amplifying reference gene primers. Data came from immunoSEQ multiplex PCR; TCRdb stores just in-frame clones and leaves some out. Clone size and V and J calls were adopted from that table, with D and trimming inferred from the DNA. This table has 350,000 to 450,000 clones, around 90% appearing once. This TCR derives from a man aged 35 to 55 with acute or convalescent COVID-19. The specimen was peripheral blood.

CDR3: CASRDRGRFYEQYF. CDR3 bases: TGTGCCAGCAGAGACAGGGGGCGTTTTTACGAGCAGTACTTC. The gene calls are TRBV28 and TRBJ2-7, with 10 nucleotides matching TRBD1. The CDR3 sequence is 14 residues long. Germline CDR1 and CDR2: MDHEN and SYDVKM. J gave up 4 bases and V 6 bases, and 6 bases lay outside the gene matches.